These T cell receptor beta chains were read from a single sample in a study of chemoradiotherapy in HPV16-positive cancers. Profiling relied on immunoSEQ multiplex PCR, and the TCRdb table lists in-frame clones only, not all of them. The data show approximately 30,000 clones, about 85% seen once. Sequencing used blood, obtained from a patient who underwent chemoradiotherapy. The receptors were gathered from a human donor with HPV-associated anogenital cancer. The CDR3 runs from the conserved cysteine through the conserved F or W. The D gene is left open where the match is weak. A clone size is listed for some rows: how often the clone was seen (once, few, many), or a class if it is expanded.

CDR3 length: 14; D gene: -; J gene: TRBJ2-2; V gene: TRBV11-3; clone size: -; CDR3 protein: CASSLDQGPGELFF; CDR3 DNA: TGTGCCAGCAGCTTAGATCAGGGGCCCGGGGAGCTGTTTTTT
CDR3 length: 15; D gene: -; J gene: TRBJ2-1; V gene: TRBV10-1; clone size: -; CDR3 protein: CASSDHRDDSDEQFF; CDR3 DNA: TGCGCCAGCAGTGATCACAGGGATGATTCGGATGAGCAGTTCTTC
CDR3 length: 14; D gene: -; J gene: TRBJ2-3; V gene: TRBV5-1; clone size: -; CDR3 protein: CASSLGASTDTQYF; CDR3 DNA: TGCGCCAGCAGCTTGGGTGCTAGCACAGATACGCAGTATTTT
CDR3 length: 17; D gene: -; J gene: TRBJ1-2; V gene: TRBV11-2; clone size: once; CDR3 protein: CASSLSYSIGSGEGYTF; CDR3 DNA: TGTGCCAGCAGCTTATCTTATTCGATAGGGTCCGGGGAAGGCTACACCTTC
CDR3 length: 15; D gene: -; J gene: TRBJ1-5; V gene: TRBV7-9; clone size: -; CDR3 protein: CASSGPTGRAGPQHF; CDR3 DNA: TGTGCCAGCAGCGGTCCTACAGGCCGGGCGGGACCCCAGCATTTT
CDR3 length: 15; D gene: -; J gene: TRBJ1-1; V gene: TRBV9; clone size: -; CDR3 protein: CASSVGGRGDTEAFF; CDR3 DNA: TGTGCCAGCAGCGTAGGCGGGAGGGGTGACACTGAAGCTTTCTTT
CDR3 length: 13; D gene: -; J gene: TRBJ1-5; V gene: TRBV6-1; clone size: -; CDR3 protein: CASITSSNQPQHF; CDR3 DNA: TGTGCCAGCATAACATCCTCCAATCAGCCCCAGCATTTT
CDR3 length: 15; D gene: TRBD2; J gene: TRBJ2-5; V gene: TRBV6-4; clone size: -; CDR3 protein: CASSDSSGGAETQYF; CDR3 DNA: TGTGCCAGCAGTGACTCTAGCGGGGGGGCCGAGACCCAGTACTTC
CDR3 length: 16; D gene: TRBD1; J gene: TRBJ1-2; V gene: TRBV18; clone size: -; CDR3 protein: CASSPFDRVGNYGYTF; CDR3 DNA: TGTGCCAGCTCACCATTCGACAGGGTTGGGAACTATGGCTACACCTTC
CDR3 length: 13; D gene: -; J gene: TRBJ2-7; V gene: TRBV11-3; clone size: -; CDR3 protein: CASSPPSSYEQYF; CDR3 DNA: TGTGCCAGCAGCCCCCCCAGCTCCTACGAGCAGTACTTC
CDR3 length: 16; D gene: -; J gene: TRBJ2-1; V gene: TRBV5-1; clone size: -; CDR3 protein: CASSYKAGGDINEQFF; CDR3 DNA: TGCGCCAGCAGTTATAAAGCTGGGGGAGACATTAATGAGCAGTTCTTC
CDR3 length: 14; D gene: -; J gene: TRBJ1-1; V gene: TRBV18; clone size: -; CDR3 protein: CASSKGVANTEAFF; CDR3 DNA: TGTGCCAGCTCAAAGGGGGTGGCGAACACTGAAGCTTTCTTT
CDR3 length: 15; D gene: -; J gene: TRBJ1-1; V gene: TRBV19; clone size: -; CDR3 protein: CASSTTWDFATEAFF; CDR3 DNA: TGTGCCAGTAGTACTACTTGGGACTTTGCCACTGAAGCTTTCTTT
CDR3 length: 16; D gene: TRBD1; J gene: TRBJ1-4; V gene: TRBV15; clone size: -; CDR3 protein: CATSRDPGTGNEKLFF; CDR3 DNA: TGTGCCACCAGCAGAGATCCAGGGACAGGGAATGAAAAACTGTTTTTT
CDR3 length: 16; D gene: -; J gene: TRBJ1-2; V gene: TRBV11-2; clone size: -; CDR3 protein: CASSLERGLRGYGYTF; CDR3 DNA: TGTGCCAGCAGCTTAGAACGGGGACTTCGCGGATATGGCTACACCTTC
CDR3 length: 15; D gene: -; J gene: TRBJ2-7; V gene: TRBV5-1; clone size: -; CDR3 protein: CASRSSPEVVHEQYF; CDR3 DNA: TGCGCCAGCAGGAGTTCCCCAGAGGTTGTGCACGAGCAGTACTTC
CDR3 length: 12; D gene: -; J gene: TRBJ2-5; V gene: TRBV5-1; clone size: -; CDR3 protein: CASSLDRETQYF; CDR3 DNA: TGCGCCAGCAGCTTGGACCGAGAGACCCAGTACTTC
CDR3 length: 17; D gene: TRBD1; J gene: TRBJ2-2; V gene: TRBV9; clone size: -; CDR3 protein: CASSASTGITNTGELFF; CDR3 DNA: TGTGCCAGCAGCGCCTCGACAGGGATCACGAACACCGGGGAGCTGTTTTTT
CDR3 length: 12; D gene: -; J gene: TRBJ1-5; V gene: TRBV15; clone size: few; CDR3 protein: CATSRRNQPQHF; CDR3 DNA: TGTGCCACCAGCAGACGGAATCAGCCCCAGCATTTT
CDR3 length: 12; D gene: -; J gene: TRBJ1-5; V gene: TRBV19; clone size: few; CDR3 protein: CASSIGKQPQHF; CDR3 DNA: TGTGCCAGTAGTATAGGAAAGCAGCCCCAGCATTTT
CDR3 length: 15; D gene: -; J gene: TRBJ1-1; V gene: TRBV6-5; clone size: -; CDR3 protein: CASSFTGTLNTEAFF; CDR3 DNA: TGTGCCAGCAGTTTCACCGGGACCCTGAACACTGAAGCTTTCTTT
CDR3 length: 15; D gene: -; J gene: TRBJ2-2; V gene: TRBV7-7; clone size: -; CDR3 protein: CASSLVQGQNGELFF; CDR3 DNA: TGTGCCAGCAGCTTAGTCCAGGGGCAGAACGGGGAGCTGTTTTTT
CDR3 length: 12; D gene: TRBD1; J gene: TRBJ2-7; V gene: TRBV7-2; clone size: -; CDR3 protein: CASSRDRDEQYF; CDR3 DNA: TGTGCCAGCAGCCGAGACAGGGATGAGCAGTACTTC
CDR3 length: 20; D gene: -; J gene: TRBJ1-3; V gene: TRBV5-1; clone size: -; CDR3 protein: CASSLKIGERPTLSGNTIYF; CDR3 DNA: TGCGCCAGCAGCCTAAAGATCGGGGAACGACCGACCCTTTCTGGAAACACCATATATTTT